The sequence of this TCR beta chain was determined in a study of shared clonotypes between healthy human individuals. Whole-study context: With ages of 18 to 49, the donors were a couple of women and a few men.

Germline values: CDR1 ENHRY, CDR2 SYGVKD. Between the trimmed V and J ends, which lost 10 bases and 6 bases, there was a span of 18 bases. The CDR3 runs 13 residues. Libraries were prepared by immunoSEQ multiplex PCR; TCRdb keeps only in-frame clonotypes and omits some of them. The sample holds millions of clones; roughly 92% are singletons and the top ten take more than 0.12%. With respect to this clone: Its antigen is unidentified.

Study results and caveats: Clonotype sharing across donors was expected to vary with sequencing depth. Incomplete sequencing of sorted subsets was indicated by rarefaction despite large depth. Compared with memory subsets, naive subsets generally had larger estimated richness.

The sample was naive CD4+ T cells sorted from blood. Subset meaning: CD45RA+ positively selected. The clonotype was recovered from a man aged 18 to 29 in good health. The chain carries TRBV10-3 and TRBJ1-2, with D possibly TRBD1 on 6 matching bases. The CDR3 region has the DNA TGTGCCAGCGGACGGGGGGCATCGGATGGCTACACCTTC. Encoded protein: CASGRGASDGYTF.